Each of the 14 T cell receptor beta chains below was sequenced from the same sample in a study of shared clonotypes between healthy human individuals (TCRdb year 2020). The library was generated by the immunoSEQ multiplex PCR assay. In its TCRdb copy, this immuneACCESS table keeps in-frame sequences only and misses some clones. Where compared with another copy, unresolved V genes explain less than half of these, and the others have no known cause. The sample has 2 million to 3 million clones on record, approximately 92% of them singletons. The top ten clonotypes cover over 0.12% of the sample. Source material: naive CD4+ T cells sorted from blood. Interpreted using the paper, the cell subset or site label stands for: CD45RA+ positively selected. Source of these receptors: a man between 18 and 35 years old in good health.

This clone was picked up one time. In DNA form, the CDR3 reads TGTGCCAGCAGCTTAAAACCGGGGACCCCGGAGACCCAGTACTTC. Its translation: CASSLKPGTPETQYF. The rearrangement joins TRBV7-2 to TRBJ2-5; D could derive from TRBD1 or TRBD2 (5 bases each). The CDR3 is made up of 15 amino acids. Per the germline V gene, CDR1 is SGHTA and CDR2 is FQGNSA. Trimming left V 2 bases short and J 5 bases short, with 15 bases between.

J is TRBJ2-2 and V is TRBV4-1, with a weak D call TRBD1 (6 bases). Germline V gene lookup returns CDR1 MGHRA and CDR2 YSYEKL. The CDR3 sequence is 15 residues long. Trimming left V 0 bases short and J 6 bases short, with 11 bases between. CDR3 in DNA: TGCGCCAGCAGCCAAGAGGGGGCGCTTGCCGGGGAGCTGTTTTTT. Encoded protein: CASSQEGALAGELFF.

This clone appeared once. This chain links TRBV7-2 with TRBJ2-3; D remains unclear. Germline V gives CDR1 SGHTA, CDR2 FQGNSA. The CDR3 runs 16 residues. V was shortened by 0 bases and J by 2 bases, with 12 bases between the two germline ends. This CDR3 is CASSLAAQVYTDTQYF. DNA for the CDR3: TGTGCCAGCAGCTTAGCAGCCCAGGTTTACACAGATACGCAGTATTTT.

The V call is TRBV6-5, the J call TRBJ2-2; TRBD2 matches 7 bases. Losses at the gene ends were 10 bases for V and 7 bases for J; bases not matched to a gene: 12. The CDR3 loop spans 14 amino acids. The V gene's germline CDR1 is MNHEY and CDR2 SVGAGI. The CDR3 is CATERGGQSGELFF. CDR3 bases: TGTGCCACCGAGAGGGGAGGGCAGAGCGGGGAGCTGTTTTTT.

With regard to this clone: At one of its ends the junction is not consistent with the germline gene, which may arise from a read error. V usage is TRBV18 and J usage is TRBJ2-1; TRBD2 agrees at 9 bases. Germline CDR1 and CDR2: KGHSH and LQKENI. The CDR3 is made up of 14 amino acids. This chain's CDR3 is CATSLGLAGNEQFF. The CDR3 DNA is TGTGCCACCTCATTGGGACTAGCTGGCAATGAGCAGTTCTTC.

V is TRBV5-6 and J is TRBJ2-3; tentatively, D is TRBD1 (6 bases). The CDR3 is 15 residues long. V lost 0 bases and J 6 bases, leaving 14 bases between the germline ends. Germline assignment: CDR1 SGHDT and CDR2 YYEEEE. The CDR3 DNA is TGTGCCAGCAGCTTGGCCGACAGGCTGACTGATACGCAGTATTTT. Amino acids: CASSLADRLTDTQYF.

V gene TRBV5-1 combines with J gene TRBJ1-2; weak D call: TRBD1 (5 bases). Between the trimmed V and J ends, which lost 1 base and 4 bases, there was a span of 11 bases. Germline lookup yields CDR1 SGHRS and CDR2 YFSETQ. The CDR3 loop spans 14 amino acids. CDR3 in amino acids: CASSLMGVGYGYTF. Here the CDR3 DNA reads TGCGCCAGCAGCTTGATGGGGGTGGGCTATGGCTACACCTTC.

About this clone itself: Within the sample, other DNA sequences also encode this same CDR3. The J gene is TRBJ2-3, the V gene TRBV7-2; no clear D. Germline CDR1 reads SGHTA; CDR2 reads FQGNSA. The CDR3 loop spans 15 amino acids. The V and J ends lost 1 base and 2 bases respectively, with 10 bases between them. CDR3 nucleotide sequence: TGTGCCAGCAGCTTAGATGGCGGACCCACAGATACGCAGTATTTT. Its translation: CASSLDGGPTDTQYF.

The chain couples TRBV5-1 to TRBJ1-1, with 7 bases matching TRBD1. Germline V lookup: CDR1 SGHRS, CDR2 YFSETQ. CDR3 length equals 17 residues. The V segment lost 2 bases and the J segment 0 bases; nucleotides outside the gene matches: 10. In DNA form, the CDR3 reads TGCGCCAGCAGCTTCCGGGACAGCGTTAAGATGAACACTGAAGCTTTCTTT. Translating gives CASSFRDSVKMNTEAFF.

As for this clone: The same CDR3 arises from other DNA sequences in this sample as well. The CDR3: CASSLGQSSYNEQFF. CDR3 DNA sequence: TGTGCCAGCAGCTTAGGGCAAAGCTCCTACAATGAGCAGTTCTTC. The rearrangement uses TRBV11-2 and TRBJ2-1; D gene ambiguous. The V gene lost 1 base and the J gene lost 0 bases, with 7 bases spanning the gap. Per the germline V gene, CDR1 is SGHAT and CDR2 is FQNNGV. CDR3 length equals 15 residues.

This clone was detected only once. The rearrangement uses TRBV15 and TRBJ2-3, with D perhaps TRBD2 (7 bases). V lost 5 bases and J lost 6, with 12 bases in between. Germline loops: CDR1 LNHNV, CDR2 YYDKDF (reference sequence). The CDR3 totals 13 residues. CDR3 DNA sequence: TGTGCCACCAGCGGGGGGGCCGGGGATACGCAGTATTTT. Protein product: CATSGGAGDTQYF.

The chain uses TRBV11-3 and TRBJ2-3; 7 nucleotides align to TRBD2. V was pared by 5 bases and J by 1 base, with 6 bases of the junction left unmatched. The CDR3 is made up of 15 amino acids. Germline assignment: CDR1 SGHNT and CDR2 YENEEA. CDR3 DNA sequence: TGTGCCAGCAGCCCAGGACTAGACGGCACAGATACGCAGTATTTT. Its protein product is CASSPGLDGTDTQYF.

The CDR3 is CAWSVGDRGRSGYTF. In DNA form, the CDR3 reads TGTGCCTGGAGTGTGGGGGACAGGGGGCGTAGTGGCTACACCTTC. The rearrangement links TRBV30 to TRBJ1-2; 12 nucleotides agree with TRBD1. Germline loops: CDR1 GTSNPN, CDR2 SVGIG (reference sequence). V lost 0 bases, J lost 7 bases, and 6 bases stayed unmatched. The CDR3 length is 15 residues. The whole variable domain, filled in from reference TRBV30 and TRBJ1-2, reads SQTIHQWPATLVQPVGSPLSLECTVEGTSNPNLYWYRQAAGRGLQLLFYSVGIGQISSEVPQNLSASRPQDRQFILSSKKLLLSDSGFYLCAWSVGDRGRSGYTFGSGTRLTVV.

The genes are TRBV2 and TRBJ1-1; TRBD1 is a possible D gene (5 bases). This CDR3 has 15 residues. The V end was cut by 6 bases, the J end by 4 bases, with 18 bases between. CDR1 SNHLY and CDR2 FYNNEI come from the germline V gene. The CDR3 spells CASRATGAVGTEAFF. CDR3 nucleotides: TGTGCCAGCAGGGCCACTGGGGCGGTCGGCACTGAAGCTTTCTTT.